This T cell receptor (beta chain) emerged from a study of radiotherapy plus CTLA-4 blockade in lung cancer. Across the whole study: Of the patients, more than 15% showed objective responses and roughly 31% attained disease control. Findings and limits, study-wide: Among reported predictors of response, early blood T cell clone dynamics with interferon-beta performed best.

To note about this clone: The antigen remains undetermined. Relative to the germline gene, one junction end is altered; a read error may explain this.

Focal radiation with ipilimumab CTLA-4 blockade was given to patients with chemo-refractory metastatic non-small-cell lung cancer. Assay used: immunoSEQ multiplex PCR; TCRdb lists only in-frame clones, some missing. The repertoire holds some 66,000 clones, over 75% seen once, with roughly 3.9% in the top ten. This material consisted of peripheral blood, taken from a patient treated with radiotherapy plus ipilimumab. This clonotype was obtained from a human donor with non-small cell lung cancer who had a partial response to radiotherapy plus ipilimumab.

CDR3: CAGSSPTSGRGYNEQFF. CDR3 coding DNA: TGTGCCGGCAGTTCCCCGACTAGCGGGAGAGGGTACAATGAGCAGTTCTTC. This chain uses TRBV28 with TRBJ2-1; 12 bases match TRBD2. This CDR3 is 17 amino acids long. CDR1 is MDHEN and CDR2 is SYDVKM in the germline V gene.